The present entry profiles one T cell receptor (beta chain) with its context. Its antigen is unknown. The data belong to a study of T cell responses to AZD1222 COVID-19 vaccine. The study's findings and limits: Baseline antibody screening turned up just a handful of seropositive AZD1222 recipients. Among vaccine-associated CD4 TCRs, coverage spanned spike, with dominance at 160-218 and 743-854. Females made up more of the donors, who were largely white British, and clonal diversity may have come out too low.

Germline assignment: CDR1 SNHLY and CDR2 FYNNEI. The CDR3 length is 14 residues. V was trimmed by 3 bases and J by 7 bases, leaving 15 bases between them. Repertoires were generated with immunoSEQ multiplex PCR, while TCRdb's copy carries only in-frame clones and drops some. The table shows about 97,000 clones, with roughly nine tenths occurring only once. Sequenced here: peripheral blood, sampled on day 0 of AZD1222 vaccination. This chain joins TRBV2 and TRBJ1-2; possible D gene TRBD1, 5 bases. The clonotype originates from an adult in good health. CDR3 sequence: CASSDPRGKGGYTF. The CDR3 nucleotides read TGTGCCAGCAGTGACCCGCGGGGGAAGGGTGGCTACACCTTC.